This T cell receptor beta chain originates from a study of beta chain features in type 1 diabetes. For the study at large: Across the samples, roughly 98,000,000 sorted cells were examined in total.

As every portion of the isolated RNA was reverse transcribed, the sequencing read expressed TCRB transcripts. Sequencing used immunoSEQ multiplex PCR; TCRdb keeps in-frame clones, though not all of them. The repertoire holds about 620,000 clones, with 15% to 17% as singletons. Trimming took off 10 bases at V and 3 bases at J, with 12 bases between the two ends. There are 13 residues in the CDR3. Germline assignment: CDR1 ENHRY and CDR2 SYGVKD. Cell sorting via CD45RO/CCR7/CD25/CD127/CD95/CD27 was performed to obtain CD4+ naive, central memory, regulatory and stem cell-like memory cells. Study-wide results and limits: Naive, central memory and regulatory TCRB repertoires appeared more similar among patients than healthy donors. A pattern of fewer insertions and more deletions at VDJ junctions was seen in type 1 diabetes patients.

This clone turned up a few times. The antigen remains unidentified. V and J are TRBV10-3 and TRBJ1-4, with D perhaps matching TRBD1 (5 bases). This receptor was obtained from a man younger than 30 in good health. Source material: naive CD4+ T cells from blood. CDR3 nucleotide sequence: TGTGCCACCCAGGGTTTCCCTAATGAAAAACTGTTTTTT. The encoded protein is CATQGFPNEKLFF.